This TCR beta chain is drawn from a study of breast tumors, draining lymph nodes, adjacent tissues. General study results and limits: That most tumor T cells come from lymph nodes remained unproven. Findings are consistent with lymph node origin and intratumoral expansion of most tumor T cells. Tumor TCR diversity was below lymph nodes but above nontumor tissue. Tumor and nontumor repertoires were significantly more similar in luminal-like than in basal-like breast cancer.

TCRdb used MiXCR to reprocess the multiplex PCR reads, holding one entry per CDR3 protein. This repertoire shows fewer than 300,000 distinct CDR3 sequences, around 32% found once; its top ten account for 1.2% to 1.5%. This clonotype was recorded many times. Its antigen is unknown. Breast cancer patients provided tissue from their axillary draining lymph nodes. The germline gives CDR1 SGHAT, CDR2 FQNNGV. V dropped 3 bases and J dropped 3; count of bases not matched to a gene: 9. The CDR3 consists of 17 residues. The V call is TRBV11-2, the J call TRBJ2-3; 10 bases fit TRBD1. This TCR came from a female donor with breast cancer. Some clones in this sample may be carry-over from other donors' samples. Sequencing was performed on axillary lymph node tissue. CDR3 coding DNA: TGTGCCAGCAGCTTCCCACGACAGGGGGCTAGAACAGATACGCAGTATTTT. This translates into CASSFPRQGARTDTQYF.